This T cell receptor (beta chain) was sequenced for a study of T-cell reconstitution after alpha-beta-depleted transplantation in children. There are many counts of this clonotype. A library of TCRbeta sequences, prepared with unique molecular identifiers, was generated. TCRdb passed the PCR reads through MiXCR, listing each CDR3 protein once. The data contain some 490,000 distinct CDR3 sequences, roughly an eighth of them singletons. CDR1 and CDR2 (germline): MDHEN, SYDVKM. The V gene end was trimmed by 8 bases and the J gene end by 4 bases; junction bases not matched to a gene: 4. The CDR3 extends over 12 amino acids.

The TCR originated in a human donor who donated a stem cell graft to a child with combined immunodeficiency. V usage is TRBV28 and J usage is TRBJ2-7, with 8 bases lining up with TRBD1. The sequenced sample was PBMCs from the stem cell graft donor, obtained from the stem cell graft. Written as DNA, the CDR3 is TGTGCCAGCCGGACAGGGTCGTACGAGCAGTACTTC. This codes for CASRTGSYEQYF.